Described below is a single T cell receptor (beta chain) sequence and its context. This record comes from a study of T cells in tuberculosis. About the study: The T cells targeted glucose monomycolate, a mycobacterial lipid, via CD1B.

This CDR3 has 14 residues. CDR1 is MNHNS and CDR2 is SASEGT in the germline V gene. Trimming took 4 bases from V and 7 from J; bases not matched to a gene: 9. The repertoire was sequenced with immunoSEQ multiplex PCR; TCRdb's copy has only in-frame clones and lacks some. The sample has 45,000 or so clones; 95% are singletons. The chain employs TRBV6-1 and TRBJ1-1, with 7 bases that match TRBD1. This clonotype was sampled from a donor between 5 and 29 years old with latent tuberculosis or without tuberculosis infection. The specimen sequenced was PBMCs. CDR3 DNA sequence: TGTGCCAGCAGTGGAATCAAGGGACAGCTTGAAGCTTTCTTT. Protein: CASSGIKGQLEAFF.